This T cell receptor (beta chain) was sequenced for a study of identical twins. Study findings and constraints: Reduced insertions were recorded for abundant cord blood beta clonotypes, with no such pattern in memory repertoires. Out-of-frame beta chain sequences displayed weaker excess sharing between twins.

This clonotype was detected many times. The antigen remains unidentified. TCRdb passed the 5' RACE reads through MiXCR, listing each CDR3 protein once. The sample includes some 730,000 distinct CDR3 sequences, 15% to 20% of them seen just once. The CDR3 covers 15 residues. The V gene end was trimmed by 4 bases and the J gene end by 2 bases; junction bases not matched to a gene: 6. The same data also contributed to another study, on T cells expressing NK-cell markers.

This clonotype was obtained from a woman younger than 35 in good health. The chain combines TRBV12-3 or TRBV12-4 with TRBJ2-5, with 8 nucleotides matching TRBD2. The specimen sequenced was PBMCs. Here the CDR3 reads CASSSGLGSQETQYF. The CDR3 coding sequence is TGTGCCAGCAGTTCGGGACTAGGATCGCAAGAGACCCAGTACTTC.